This T cell receptor beta chain was retrieved from a study of cytomegalovirus exposure and HLA in healthy donors. Overall study findings and caveats: Reportedly, cytomegalovirus status was diagnosed with high sensitivity and specificity.

A few counts support this clone. Its antigen remains unknown. Sequence at one end of the junction differs from germline and may be a read error. The PCR had 60 Vbeta and 13 Jbeta primers. Measured with immunoSEQ multiplex PCR; TCRdb has only the in-frame clones, and not every one. The table has around 85,000 clones, about 78% seen once; the top ten hold 0.85% to 1.3%. The sample taken for sequencing was PBMCs. The clonotype was recovered from a male donor in good health and CMV-seronegative.

This chain's CDR3 is CASSQGLARGNQPQNF. DNA for the CDR3: TGCGCCAGCAGCCAAGGATTAGCCAGGGGCAATCAGCCCCAGAATTTT. This rearrangement joins TRBV4-1 to TRBJ1-5, with D perhaps TRBD1 (6 bases). The CDR3 is made up of 16 amino acids. Germline CDR1 reads MGHRA; CDR2 reads YSYEKL.